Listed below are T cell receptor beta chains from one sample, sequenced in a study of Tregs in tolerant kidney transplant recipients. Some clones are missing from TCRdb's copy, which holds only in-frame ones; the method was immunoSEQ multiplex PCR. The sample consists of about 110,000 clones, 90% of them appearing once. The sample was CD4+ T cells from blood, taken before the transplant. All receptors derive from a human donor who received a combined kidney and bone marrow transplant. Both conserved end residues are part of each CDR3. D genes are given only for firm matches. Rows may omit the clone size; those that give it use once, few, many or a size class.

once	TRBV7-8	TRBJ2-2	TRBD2	TGTGCCAGCAGCTTACCCGGACTAGCGGGGGGTCTCACCGGGGAGCTGTTTTTT	CASSLPGLAGGLTGELFF
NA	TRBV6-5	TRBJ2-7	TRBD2	TGTGCCAGCAGTTACAGGACTAGGGAGCAGTACTTC	CASSYRTREQYF
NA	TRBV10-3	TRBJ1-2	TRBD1	TGTGCCATCAGTGAGGACAGGGATAACTATGGCTACACCTTC	CAISEDRDNYGYTF
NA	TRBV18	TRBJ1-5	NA	TGTGCCAGCTCACCACTGGGCATAAGCAATCAGCCCCAGCATTTT	CASSPLGISNQPQHF
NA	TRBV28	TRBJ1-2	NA	TGTGCCAGCCTCGGACAGACCAACTATGGCTACACCTTC	CASLGQTNYGYTF
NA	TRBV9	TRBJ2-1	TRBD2	TGTGCCAGCAGCACCGATCAGGGACTAGCGAGTAATGAGCAGTTCTTC	CASSTDQGLASNEQFF
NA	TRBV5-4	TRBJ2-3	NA	TGTGCCAGCAGCTTGGAGCCCGGGGATACGCAGTATTTT	CASSLEPGDTQYF
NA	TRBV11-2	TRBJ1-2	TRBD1	TGTGCCAGCAGCTTCACAGGGGTGGAAGGTGGCTACACCTTC	CASSFTGVEGGYTF
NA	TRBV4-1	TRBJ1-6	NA	TGCGCCAGCAGCCTCGGGGGATCACCCCTCCACTTT	CASSLGGSPLHF
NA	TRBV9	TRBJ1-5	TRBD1	TGTGCCAGCAGCGCCGGGACAGGTAACAATCAGCCCCAGCATTTT	CASSAGTGNNQPQHF
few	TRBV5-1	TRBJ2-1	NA	TGCGCCAGCACGAGGGACAACCCTTCCTACAATGAGCAGTTCTTC	CASTRDNPSYNEQFF
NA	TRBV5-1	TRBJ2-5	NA	TGCGCCAGCAGCCCCGGACTTGGTGGGACCCAGTACTTC	CASSPGLGGTQYF
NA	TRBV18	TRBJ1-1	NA	TGTGCCAGCTCCCGCCTCGGAGGGAACACTGAAGCTTTCTTT	CASSRLGGNTEAFF
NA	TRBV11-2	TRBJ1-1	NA	TGTGCCAGCAGCTTAGGATGGGGAGGGACGAACACTGAAGCTTTCTTT	CASSLGWGGTNTEAFF
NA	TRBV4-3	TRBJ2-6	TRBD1	TGCGCCAGCAGCCAGGGTCTCGACAGGGTTCTCCCTGGGGCCAACGTCCTGACTTTC	CASSQGLDRVLPGANVLTF
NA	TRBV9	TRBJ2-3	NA	TGTGCCAGCAGCACTTATAGCACAGATACGCAGTATTTT	CASSTYSTDTQYF
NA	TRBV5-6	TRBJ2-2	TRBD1	TGTGCCAGCAGCTCCCGGGACAGAGGGATCACCGGGGAGCTGTTTTTT	CASSSRDRGITGELFF
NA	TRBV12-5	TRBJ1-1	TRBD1	TGTGCTAGTGGTTATACAGGGGTTGCGGACACTGAAGCTTTCTTT	CASGYTGVADTEAFF
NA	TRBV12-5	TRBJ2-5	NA	TGTGCTAGTGGTCCTCCTGACCGGGGTAACCAAGAGACCCAGTACTTC	CASGPPDRGNQETQYF
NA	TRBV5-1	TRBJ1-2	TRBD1	TGCGCCAGCAGCTTACGGACAGGGGATTCCAATGGCTACACCTTC	CASSLRTGDSNGYTF
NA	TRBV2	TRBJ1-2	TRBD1	TGTGCCAGCAAGGGACAGGGGGAGAGTGGCTACACCTTC	CASKGQGESGYTF
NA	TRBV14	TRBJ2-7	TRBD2	TGTGCCAGCAGCCCGCGGGGGAGGGAGCAGTACTTC	CASSPRGREQYF
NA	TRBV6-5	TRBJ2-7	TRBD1	TGTGCCAGCAGGCTGGGACAGGGCTACGAGCAGTACTTC	CASRLGQGYEQYF
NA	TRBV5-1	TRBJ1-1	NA	TGCGCCAGCAGCTACAGCAGGAACACTGAAGCTTTCTTT	CASSYSRNTEAFF
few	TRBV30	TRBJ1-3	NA	TGTGCCTTTAACAGCCGCACCTCTGGAAACACCATATATTTT	CAFNSRTSGNTIYF
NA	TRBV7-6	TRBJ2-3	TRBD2	TGTGCCAGCAGCTCCAGAACTCCGGGACTAGCGGACACAGATACGCAGTATTTT	CASSSRTPGLADTDTQYF
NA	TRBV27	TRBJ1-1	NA	TGTGCCAGCAGGTCGGGAGCCAACACTGAAGCTTTCTTT	CASRSGANTEAFF
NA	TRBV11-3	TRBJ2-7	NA	TGTGCCAGCAGCTCCGGTAACTCCCCACCCTACGAGCAGTACTTC	CASSSGNSPPYEQYF
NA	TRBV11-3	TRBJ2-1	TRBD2	TGTGCCAGCAGCACTCAGCTAGCGGGAGGGTACAATGAGCAGTTCTTC	CASSTQLAGGYNEQFF
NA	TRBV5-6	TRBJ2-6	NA	TGTGCCAGCAGCGCGTACTCCTCTGGGGCCAACGTCCTGACTTTC	CASSAYSSGANVLTF
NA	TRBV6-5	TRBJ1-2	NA	TGTGCCAGCAGTCGAGCCGTAGCTAACTATGGCTACACCTTC	CASSRAVANYGYTF
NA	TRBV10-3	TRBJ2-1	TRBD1	TGTGCCACGACTACCGGGACAGGGGTACGGAATGAGCAGTTCTTC	CATTTGTGVRNEQFF
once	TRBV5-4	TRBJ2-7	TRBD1	TGTGCCAGCACCCGGGACAGGGGGGACGAGCAGTACTTC	CASTRDRGDEQYF
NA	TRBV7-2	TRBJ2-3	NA	TGTGCCAGCCAGGGGTCATTCGCCGGGGGCACAGATACGCAGTATTTT	CASQGSFAGGTDTQYF
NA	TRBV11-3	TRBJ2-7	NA	TGTGCCAGCAGCTTAGGCGGTGGGTACGAGCAGTACTTC	CASSLGGGYEQYF
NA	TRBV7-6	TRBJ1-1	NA	TGTGCCAGCAGCCCCGCCATTGAGAGCGCCACTGAAGCTTTCTTT	CASSPAIESATEAFF
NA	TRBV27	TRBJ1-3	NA	TGTGCCAGCAGTCCTCTACAGGGTGCGGGAAACACCATATATTTT	CASSPLQGAGNTIYF
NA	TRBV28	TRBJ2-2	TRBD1	TGTGCCAGCAGTCTACTACAGGGGGTAGGCACCGGGGAGCTGTTTTTT	CASSLLQGVGTGELFF
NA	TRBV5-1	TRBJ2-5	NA	TGCGCCAGCAGCTTGGTCGGGAGAAGGCAAGAGACCCAGTACTTC	CASSLVGRRQETQYF
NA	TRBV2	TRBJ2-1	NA	TGTGCCAGCAGCCCTCCCTCCAGCTCCTACAATGAGCAGTTCTTC	CASSPPSSSYNEQFF
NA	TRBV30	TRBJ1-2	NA	TGTGCCTGGAGTGTAACCGGGGGCTACACCTTC	CAWSVTGGYTF
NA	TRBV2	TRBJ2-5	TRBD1	TGTGCCAGCAGCGACAGGGGCGGGGAGACCCAGTACTTC	CASSDRGGETQYF
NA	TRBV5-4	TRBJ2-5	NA	TGTGCCAGCAGCAATCAGGGGAACCAAGAGACCCAGTACTTC	CASSNQGNQETQYF
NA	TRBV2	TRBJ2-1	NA	TGTGCCAGCAGTGAAGGAGGGGGCTACAATGAGCAGTTCTTC	CASSEGGGYNEQFF
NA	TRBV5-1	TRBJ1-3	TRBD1	TGCGCCAGCAGCTTGGAAGGAACCGGGGGACAGGGTAATAGAAACACCATATATTTT	CASSLEGTGGQGNRNTIYF
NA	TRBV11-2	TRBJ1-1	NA	TGTGCCAGCAGCCCTTGGGGAGACGCGAACACTGAAGCTTTCTTT	CASSPWGDANTEAFF
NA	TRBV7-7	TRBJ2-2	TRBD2	TGTGCCAGCAGCCCGCTAGCGGGGTCTGCCGGGGAGCTGTTTTTT	CASSPLAGSAGELFF
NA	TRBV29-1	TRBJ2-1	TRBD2	TGCAGCGTTGGTTCCCGCGGGAGGGTAGGGTCTACCGATGAGCAGTTCTTC	CSVGSRGRVGSTDEQFF
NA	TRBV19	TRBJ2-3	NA	TGTGCCAGTAGTCCAATGAGGGGGTCAGGCACAGATACGCAGTATTTT	CASSPMRGSGTDTQYF
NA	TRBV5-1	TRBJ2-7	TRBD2	TGCGCCAGCAGCCCCAGCGGGACCGCCTCGGGCTACGAGCAGTACTTC	CASSPSGTASGYEQYF
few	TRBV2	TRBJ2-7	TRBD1	TGTGCCGGGACAGGGGCCTACGAGCAGTACTTC	CAGTGAYEQYF
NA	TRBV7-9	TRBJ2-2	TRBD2	TGTGCCAGCAGCTTGGAACTAGCGGGAGTTGGGGCGAACACCGGGGAGCTGTTTTTT	CASSLELAGVGANTGELFF
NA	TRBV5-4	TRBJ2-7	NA	TGTGCCAGCACCCTGGGGGGGCAGGGCACCTACGAGCAGTACTTC	CASTLGGQGTYEQYF